The entry below describes one TCR beta chain. Its specificity is not known. Investigators obtained sequences from unstimulated naive, memory, effector memory and TEMRA subsets in three donor pairs. This record belongs to a study of siplizumab effects on memory and regulatory T cells. Overall study findings and caveats: Roughly 80-97% of dividing CD4+ or CD8+ clones were without an attributable naive or memory phenotype.

Using immunoSEQ multiplex PCR, the repertoire was profiled, and TCRdb retains in-frame clones only, with some absent. The profile shows about 56,000 clones, about 98% of them singletons. The V end lost 1 base, the J end lost 6 bases, and 9 bases lay between the germline ends. Germline V gene data show CDR1 as MGHRA and CDR2 as YSYEKL. The CDR3 consists of 14 residues. Sequencing used naive CD8+ T cells sorted from blood. This sequence joins TRBV4-1 and TRBJ2-2; D is undetermined. The receptor's source is a human donor in good health. DNA of the CDR3: TGCGCCAGCAGCCAAGGACTTCCCTCCGGGGAGCTGTTTTTT. Protein: CASSQGLPSGELFF.